The present entry profiles one T cell receptor beta chain with its context. Antigen specificity is unknown. A J-beta primer mix and a sample-barcoded 5' primer were used in a second PCR of about 6 to 12 cycles. TCRdb reanalysed the 5' RACE reads using MiXCR and keeps one entry per CDR3 protein. The sample includes about 640,000 distinct CDR3 sequences, 58% of them seen just once. Losses at the gene ends were 2 bases for V and 3 bases for J; bases not matched to a gene: 16. CDR1 is MGHRA and CDR2 is YSYEKL in the germline V gene. The length of the CDR3 is 18 residues. The source of the sample is a study of blood T cells in healthy people across ages. General observations from the study: In the absence of known donor CMV status, changes in expanded clonotypes were possibly confounded.

The sequencing input was blood. The TCR comes from a man between 60 and 75 years old in good health. The chain joins TRBV4-1 to TRBJ2-7; 7 bases match TRBD2. CDR3 in amino acids: CASSQPSGFGGEGYEQYF. CDR3 sequence (DNA): TGCGCCAGCAGCCAACCCTCCGGGTTTGGCGGGGAGGGCTACGAGCAGTACTTC.